This T cell receptor (beta chain) was obtained from a study of T cell responses to AZD1222 COVID-19 vaccine. Points from the study as a whole: Increases in Spike-specific TCR breadth and depth were seen after two AZD1222 doses. Baseline seropositives among AZD1222 recipients totaled only five or six. Clonal diversity was possibly underestimated; the donors were predominantly white British and more often female.

Turning to this clone: Its antigen is unknown.

Profiled with immunoSEQ multiplex PCR; TCRdb holds only in-frame clones, not every one. The sample carries 250,000 to 300,000 clones, approximately 94% recorded once. The material was peripheral blood, obtained 28 days after the second AZD1222 dose. The sequence was obtained from an adult who received the AZD1222 COVID-19 vaccine.

CDR3 loop: CASSPGTGRTEAFF. The CDR3, as DNA: TGCGCCAGCAGTCCCGGGACAGGGCGCACTGAAGCTTTCTTT. The V and J genes are TRBV10-2 and TRBJ1-1; TRBD1 matches 9 bases. CDR3 size: 14 residues. In germline, CDR1 is WSHSY, CDR2 SAAADI. V dropped 5 bases and J dropped 4; count of bases not matched to a gene: 5.